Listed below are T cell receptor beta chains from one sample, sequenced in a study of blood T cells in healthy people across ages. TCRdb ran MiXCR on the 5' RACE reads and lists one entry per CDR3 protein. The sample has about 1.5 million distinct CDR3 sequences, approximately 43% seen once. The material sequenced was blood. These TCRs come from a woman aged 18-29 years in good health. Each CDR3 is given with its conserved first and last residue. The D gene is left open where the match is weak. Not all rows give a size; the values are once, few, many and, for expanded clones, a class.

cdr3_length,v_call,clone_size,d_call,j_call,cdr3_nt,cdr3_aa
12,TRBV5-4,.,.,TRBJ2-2,TGTGCCAGCAGCCCCCCGACCGGGGAGCCGTTTTTT,CASSPPTGEPFF
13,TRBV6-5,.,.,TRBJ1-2,TGTGCCAGCAGTTTCAGGGAAGCCTATGGCTACACCTTC,CASSFREAYGYTF
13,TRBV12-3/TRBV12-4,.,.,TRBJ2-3,TGTGCCAGCAGTTTTGTCGGGCCAGATACGCAGTATTTT,CASSFVGPDTQYF
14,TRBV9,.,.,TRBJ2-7,TGTGCCAGCAGCGTAGAGGCGAATTATTACGAGCAGTACTTC,CASSVEANYYEQYF
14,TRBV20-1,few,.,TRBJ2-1,TGCAGTGCTAGAGTTCTAGCGAACTACAATGAGCAGTTCTTC,CSARVLANYNEQFF
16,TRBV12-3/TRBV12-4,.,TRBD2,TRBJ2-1,TGTGCCAGCAGTTTCAGCGCGGGGGGGATGGAAGAGACCCAGTTCTTC,CASSFSAGGMEETQFF
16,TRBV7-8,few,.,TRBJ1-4,TGTGCCAGCAGCCCCAGAACTGGAGGCCCTGATGAAAAACTGTTTTTT,CASSPRTGGPDEKLFF
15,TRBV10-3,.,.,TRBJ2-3,TGTGCCATCACGACAAGCGGAACTAGCACAGATACGCAGTATTTT,CAITTSGTSTDTQYF
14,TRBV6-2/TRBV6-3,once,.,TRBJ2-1,TGTGCCAGCAGCTGGGATCTACCTCCTAGTGAGCAGTTCTTC,CASSWDLPPSEQFF
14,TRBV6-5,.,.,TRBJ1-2,TGTGCCAGCAGCCTAAGGCGGCCTGGCTATGGCTACACCTTC,CASSLRRPGYGYTF
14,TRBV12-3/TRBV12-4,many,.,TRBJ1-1,TGTGCCAGCAGTTTGGAAGGGGCGGGCACTGAAGCTTTCTTT,CASSLEGAGTEAFF
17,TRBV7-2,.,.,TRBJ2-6,TGTGCCAGCAGCTTAGTTGGGTTTAGCTCTGGGGCCAACGTCCTGACTTTC,CASSLVGFSSGANVLTF
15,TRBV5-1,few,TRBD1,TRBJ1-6,TGCGCCAGCACCCCCGTTCGGGGACAGGGTTCACCCCTCCACTTT,CASTPVRGQGSPLHF
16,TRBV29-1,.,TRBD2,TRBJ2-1,TGCAGCGTGAAGTGGTGGGGACTAGCGGGAACGAATGAGCAGTTCTTC,CSVKWWGLAGTNEQFF
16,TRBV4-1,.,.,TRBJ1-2,TGCGCCAGCAGCCAAGAGGGCCAGGGGCTTAACTATGGCTACACCTTC,CASSQEGQGLNYGYTF
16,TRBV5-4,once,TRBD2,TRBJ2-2,TGTGCCAGCAGGCGGGGACTAGCGGGTGGCACCGGGGAGCTGTTTTTT,CASRRGLAGGTGELFF
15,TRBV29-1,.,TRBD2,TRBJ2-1,TGCAGCGTTGAAGAGGGGCTAGCGGGGGCCAATGAGCAGTTCTTC,CSVEEGLAGANEQFF
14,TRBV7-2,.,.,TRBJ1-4,TGTGCCAGCAGCTTAAGCAGGGCGGGTGAAAAACTGTTTTTT,CASSLSRAGEKLFF
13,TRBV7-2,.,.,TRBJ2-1,TGTGCCAGCAGCGTGGCGGCGGTCAATGAGCAGTTCTTC,CASSVAAVNEQFF
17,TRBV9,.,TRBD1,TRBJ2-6,TGTGCCAGCAGCGCGGACAGGTTCAGCTCTGGGGCCAACGTCCTGACTTTC,CASSADRFSSGANVLTF
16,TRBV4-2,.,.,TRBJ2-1,TGTGCCAGCAGCCAAGTCCTGGCGGGAAGATACAATGAGCAGTTCTTC,CASSQVLAGRYNEQFF
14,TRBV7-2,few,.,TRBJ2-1,TGTGCCAGCACCGCTGGTGGGCCCCTAAATGAGCAGTTCTTC,CASTAGGPLNEQFF
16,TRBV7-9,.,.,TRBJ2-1,TGTGCCAGCTACCAGTTGGGGCAGACCTTAAACAATGAGCAGTTCTTC,CASYQLGQTLNNEQFF
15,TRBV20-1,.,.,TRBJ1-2,TGCAGTGCTAGTCGTCCCGGGACCCCAGCGAGGGGCTACACCTTC,CSASRPGTPARGYTF
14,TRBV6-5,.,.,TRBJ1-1,TGTGCCGCCAATAAGGCGGGGGCGCGGACTGAAGCTTTCTTT,CAANKAGARTEAFF
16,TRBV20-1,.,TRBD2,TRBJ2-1,TGCAGTGCTAGATCCGGGGGGACTAGCGGGAGGATTGAGCAGTTCTTC,CSARSGGTSGRIEQFF
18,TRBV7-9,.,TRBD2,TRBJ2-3,TGTGCCAGCCCGGACGGTTTAGCGGGAGGAAGGTTGTCAGATACGCAGTATTTT,CASPDGLAGGRLSDTQYF
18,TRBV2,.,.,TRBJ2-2,TGTGCCAGCAGTGGCCCCACTAGCAGCCTCCCGAACACCGGGGAGCTGTTTTTT,CASSGPTSSLPNTGELFF
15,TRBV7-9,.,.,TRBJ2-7,TGTGCCAGCAGCTTAATGCAGGGGACTAACTACGAGCAGTACTTC,CASSLMQGTNYEQYF
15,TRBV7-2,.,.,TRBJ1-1,TGTGCCAGCAGCCCGTTCCCGAGGGGACGCCTTGAAGCTTTCTTT,CASSPFPRGRLEAFF
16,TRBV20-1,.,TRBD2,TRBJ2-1,TGCAGTGCTAGACCTGGGACTAGCGGGGGATACAATGAGCAGTTCTTC,CSARPGTSGGYNEQFF
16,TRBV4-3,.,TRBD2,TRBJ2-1,TGCGCCAGCAGCCGTATCGGGGGGAGCTCCTACAATGAGCAGTTCTTC,CASSRIGGSSYNEQFF
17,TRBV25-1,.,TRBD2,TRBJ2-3,TGTGCCAGCAGTGGAGGCCCGGGGGCGGGGGGCAAGGATACGCAGTATTTT,CASSGGPGAGGKDTQYF
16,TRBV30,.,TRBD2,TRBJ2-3,TGTGCCTGGAGTGCCCGCCTAGCGGGAGGGCAGGATACGCAGTATTTT,CAWSARLAGGQDTQYF
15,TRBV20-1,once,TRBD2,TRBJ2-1,TGCAGTGCTAGAGAACCTAGCGGGAGTTTGAATGAGCAGTTCTTC,CSAREPSGSLNEQFF
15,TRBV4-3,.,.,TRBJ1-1,TGCGCCAGCAGCCAAGACCCCAGGGTTGGCACTGAAGCTTTCTTT,CASSQDPRVGTEAFF
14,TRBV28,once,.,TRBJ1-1,TGTGCCAGCAGTGGACGGGAGCCTTACACTGAAGCTTTCTTT,CASSGREPYTEAFF
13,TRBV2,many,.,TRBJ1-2,TGTGCCAGCGGAGGGGGGGGTGACTATGGCTACACCTTC,CASGGGGDYGYTF
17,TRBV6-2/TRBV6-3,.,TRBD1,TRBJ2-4,TGTGCCAGCAGTTCCCGGGACAGGCGACTAGCCAAAAACATTCAGTACTTC,CASSSRDRRLAKNIQYF
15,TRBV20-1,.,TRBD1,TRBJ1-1,TGCAGTGCTAGGGCTGACAGGGGCGACCTCCCTGAAGCTTTCTTT,CSARADRGDLPEAFF
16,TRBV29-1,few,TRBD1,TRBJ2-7,TGCAGCGTTGTTAGAGCCGGAGGGACAGGGATTGCCGAGCAGTACTTC,CSVVRAGGTGIAEQYF
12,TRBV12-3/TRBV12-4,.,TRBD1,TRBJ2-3,TGTGCCAGCAACCTACAGGGGGATACGCAGTATTTT,CASNLQGDTQYF
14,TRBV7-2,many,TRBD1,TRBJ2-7,TGTGCCAGCAGTTTAGCCAGGGGGACCTACGAGCAGTACTTC,CASSLARGTYEQYF
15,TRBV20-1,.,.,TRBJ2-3,TGCAGTGCTAGATCCCGCGAGGGCGTCACAGATACGCAGTATTTT,CSARSREGVTDTQYF
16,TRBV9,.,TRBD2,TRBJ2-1,TGTGCCAGCAGCGTAGTGGGGGCTAGCGGGAGAGATGAGCAGTTCTTC,CASSVVGASGRDEQFF
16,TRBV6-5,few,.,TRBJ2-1,TGTGCCAGCAGTTTTAGCCCCGGGACCCCAGGTAATGAGCAGTTCTTC,CASSFSPGTPGNEQFF
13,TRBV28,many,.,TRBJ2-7,TGTGCCAGCAGTATCGGACAGAGCTACGAGCAGTACTTC,CASSIGQSYEQYF
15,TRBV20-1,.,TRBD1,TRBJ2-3,TGCAGTGCTAGGGGGGACAGGACTAGCACAGATACGCAGTATTTT,CSARGDRTSTDTQYF
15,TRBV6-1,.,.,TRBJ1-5,TGTGCCAGCAGTGACCCGGCAGGGAACAATCAGCCCCAGCATTTT,CASSDPAGNNQPQHF